Below are 31 T cell receptor beta chains sequenced from a single sample in a study of shared clonotypes between healthy human individuals. Sequencing was performed with immunoSEQ multiplex PCR; in TCRdb, only in-frame clones are kept and a portion is missing. Among hundreds of thousands of clones listed, around 96% were seen once. The sample consisted of naive CD4+ T cells sorted from blood. Subset meaning: CD45RA+ positively selected. The source of these receptors is a woman aged 25 to 39 in good health.

The chain carries TRBV25-1 and TRBJ1-3, with 7 positions matching TRBD1. The CDR3 has 15 residues. Per germline, CDR1 MGHDK and CDR2 SYGVNS. The V segment lost 4 bases and the J segment 1 base; nucleotides outside the gene matches: 4. CDR3 protein: CASSGPGQSGNTIYF. CDR3 bases: TGTGCCAGCAGTGGCCCGGGACAGTCTGGAAACACCATATATTTT.

The gene calls are TRBV28 and TRBJ1-4; D unresolved. The germline gives CDR1 MDHEN, CDR2 SYDVKM. The CDR3 has 12 residues. V lost 6 bases, J lost 7 bases, and 9 bases lay in between. This CDR3 is CASRSLPEKLFF. Written as DNA, the CDR3 is TGTGCCAGCAGATCCCTCCCTGAAAAACTGTTTTTT. Looking up the rest from reference TRBV28 and TRBJ1-4 gives the full variable domain: DVKVTQSSRYLVKRTGEKVFLECVQDMDHENMFWYRQDPGLGLRLIYFSYDVKMKEKGDIPEGYSVSREKKERFSLILESASTNQTSMYLCASRSLPEKLFFGSGTQLSVL.

Written as DNA, the CDR3 is TGTGCCAGTAGTACGACGGGACTAGCGGAGTCCTACAATGAGCAGTTCTTC. Translated: CASSTTGLAESYNEQFF. V usage is TRBV19 and J usage is TRBJ2-1, with 11 bases lining up with TRBD2. Germline CDR1 reads LNHDA; CDR2 reads SQIVND (reference sequence). The CDR3 totals 17 residues. The J segment lost 1 base and the V segment lost 4 bases, leaving 6 bases of the junction unmatched. Full variable domain (remainder filled in from reference TRBV19 and TRBJ2-1): DGGITQSPKYLFRKEGQNVTLSCEQNLNHDAMYWYRQDPGQGLRLIYYSQIVNDFQKGDIAEGYSVSREKKESFPLTVTSAQKNPTAFYLCASSTTGLAESYNEQFFGPGTRLTVL.

The V and J genes are TRBV10-3 and TRBJ1-2; D is ambiguous. Trimming shortened V by 7 bases and J by 8 bases, and 17 bases separated the two germline ends. Germline assignment: CDR1 ENHRY and CDR2 SYGVKD. This CDR3 contains 13 residues. CDR3 in amino acids: CAITPTAMGGYTF. The DNA for the CDR3 is TGTGCCATCACCCCCACGGCGATGGGCGGCTACACCTTC.

The DNA of the CDR3 is TGTGCCAGCCAGAGGGCGGAGGGGGGATCGGGCTATGGCTACACCTTC. Amino acid sequence: CASQRAEGGSGYGYTF. The chain couples TRBV19 to TRBJ1-2; the D gene is possibly TRBD1 (6 bases). V was cut by 9 bases and J by 4 bases, with 24 bases left in between. This CDR3 has 16 residues. CDR1 is LNHDA, CDR2 SQIVND, per germline (reference sequence).

The rearrangement links TRBV25-1 to TRBJ2-5; D tentatively reads TRBD1 or TRBD2 (6 bases each). This CDR3 has 14 amino acids. Between the trimmed V and J ends, which lost 5 bases and 4 bases, there was a span of 14 bases. Germline loops: CDR1 MGHDK, CDR2 SYGVNS. The CDR3 DNA sequence: TGTGCCAGCAGTTCCCACGGGGGCGTAGAGACCCAGTACTTC. As protein: CASSSHGGVETQYF.

The chain joins TRBV25-1 to TRBJ2-2, with unresolved D. Trimming pared 2 bases from V and 5 bases from J, leaving 12 bases between. Per the germline V gene, CDR1 is MGHDK and CDR2 is SYGVNS. The CDR3 covers 15 residues. The CDR3, as DNA: TGTGCCAGCAGTGAACATACAGTTGGGACCGGGGAGCTGTTTTTT. Translated, it gives CASSEHTVGTGELFF.

This rearrangement joins TRBV5-1 to TRBJ2-4; 10 nucleotides line up with TRBD1. There are 13 residues in the CDR3. Germline-derived CDR1 and CDR2 are SGHRS and YFSETQ. V gave up 4 bases and J gave up 9 bases; unmatched junction bases: 4. The CDR3 DNA reads TGCGCCAGCAGCATAGACAGGGGGCCCATTCAGTACTTC. Its protein is CASSIDRGPIQYF.

The chain joins TRBV9 to TRBJ1-1, with D maybe TRBD1 (6 bases). Trimming removed 2 bases from V and 0 bases from J, with 11 bases in between. Germline CDR1 reads SGDLS; CDR2 reads YYNGEE. CDR3 length: 15 amino acids. The CDR3 reads CASSVGHRMNTEAFF. DNA for the CDR3: TGTGCCAGCAGCGTGGGACACAGGATGAACACTGAAGCTTTCTTT. Full variable domain (outside the CDR3, taken from reference TRBV9 and TRBJ1-1): DSGVTQTPKHLITATGQRVTLRCSPRSGDLSVYWYQQSLDQGLQFLIQYYNGEERAKGNILERFSAQQFPDLHSELNLSSLELGDSALYFCASSVGHRMNTEAFFGQGTRLTVV.

The chain is built from TRBV29-1 and TRBJ1-2; possibly TRBD1 for D (5 bases). The ends were cut back, 1 base at V and 4 bases at J, with 16 bases in the middle. The CDR3 spans 15 residues. Per germline, CDR1 SQVTM and CDR2 ANQGSEA. The CDR3 loop is CSVEVFGGEPYGYTF. The CDR3 coding sequence is TGCAGCGTTGAAGTCTTCGGGGGGGAACCCTATGGCTACACCTTC.

There are a few counts of this clone. The V call is TRBV28, the J call TRBJ1-1; possibly TRBD1 for D (5 bases). Germline CDR1 MDHEN, CDR2 SYDVKM. This CDR3 has 13 amino acids. The V gene lost 7 bases and the J gene lost 6 bases, with 15 bases spanning the gap. The CDR3 DNA follows: TGTGCCAGCAACACCGTCGGGACCCCTGAAGCTTTCTTT. Its translation: CASNTVGTPEAFF. The full variable domain, in which reference TRBV28 and TRBJ1-1 provide the parts outside the CDR3, is DVKVTQSSRYLVKRTGEKVFLECVQDMDHENMFWYRQDPGLGLRLIYFSYDVKMKEKGDIPEGYSVSREKKERFSLILESASTNQTSMYLCASNTVGTPEAFFGQGTRLTVV.

The J gene is TRBJ1-4, the V gene TRBV19, with TRBD1 identical over 8 bases. CDR3 length: 15 amino acids. Trimming cost V 4 bases and J 10 bases; bases outside gene matches: 11. CDR1 and CDR2 from the germline V gene are LNHDA and SQIVND (reference sequence). CDR3 loop: CASSKRNRGSGKLFF. CDR3 sequence (DNA): TGTGCCAGTAGTAAAAGGAACAGGGGGAGCGGAAAACTGTTTTTT.

CDR3 protein: CASSPSMPGLVSYEQYF. The CDR3 nucleotides read TGTGCCAGCAGCCCCAGCATGCCGGGACTAGTTTCTTACGAGCAGTACTTC. This chain uses TRBV7-8 with TRBJ2-7, with 8 bases that match TRBD2. Germline V lookup: CDR1 SGHVS, CDR2 FQNEAQ. The CDR3 runs to 17 residues. The V and J ends lost 5 bases and 4 bases, in that order; junction bases with no gene match: 16.

The V and J genes are TRBV18 and TRBJ2-7; 7 bases line up with TRBD2. The ends lost 2 bases at V and 5 bases at J; junction bases unmatched: 12. The CDR3 is 16 amino acids. Germline CDR1 and CDR2: KGHSH and LQKENI. The CDR3 is CASSPLELARLHEQYF. The CDR3 DNA reads as TGTGCCAGCTCACCATTAGAACTAGCGAGACTCCACGAGCAGTACTTC.

CDR3 residues: CASSSVRRGTDTQYF. DNA of the CDR3: TGTGCCAGCAGCTCCGTGAGGCGGGGGACAGATACGCAGTATTTT. V is TRBV7-9 and J is TRBJ2-3; 7 bases are a match to TRBD2. Trimming cost V 4 bases and J 3 bases; bases outside gene matches: 7. Germline V gene data show CDR1 as SEHNR and CDR2 as FQNEAQ (reference sequence). The CDR3 has 15 residues. The entire variable domain, with the rest obtained from reference TRBV7-9 and TRBJ2-3, is as follows: DTGVSQNPRHKITKRGQNVTFRCDPISEHNRLYWYRQTLGQGPEFLTYFQNEAQLEKSRLLSDRFSAERPKGSFSTLEIQRTEQGDSAMYLCASSSVRRGTDTQYFGPGTRLTVL.

J is TRBJ2-7 and V is TRBV7-9, with D tentatively TRBD1 (6 bases). Germline values: CDR1 SEHNR, CDR2 FQNEAQ (reference sequence). Trimming stripped 6 bases from V and 5 bases from J, with 14 bases between. This CDR3 has 13 amino acids. For the CDR3, the DNA is TGTGCCAGCAGTTCTACAGGGTTACACGAGCAGTACTTC. Protein: CASSSTGLHEQYF. The variable domain in full, with the rest retrieved from reference TRBV7-9 and TRBJ2-7, is DTGVSQNPRHKITKRGQNVTFRCDPISEHNRLYWYRQTLGQGPEFLTYFQNEAQLEKSRLLSDRFSAERPKGSFSTLEIQRTEQGDSAMYLCASSSTGLHEQYFGPGTRLTVT.

The V and J genes are TRBV4-1 and TRBJ2-7; TRBD1 matches at 12 bases. The CDR3 runs 18 residues. The V and J ends lost 2 bases and 7 bases, in that order; junction bases with no gene match: 15. Germline V gene sequence: CDR1 MGHRA, CDR2 YSYEKL. The CDR3 region has the DNA TGCGCCAGCAGCCAATATTCCCCGGGGACAGGGGGCTCTTGGGAGCAGTACTTC. Translation: CASSQYSPGTGGSWEQYF.

The chain is built from TRBV19 and TRBJ1-1; TRBD1 is a possible D gene (6 bases). CDR1 is LNHDA and CDR2 is SQIVND in the germline V gene (reference sequence). The V gene lost 3 bases and the J gene lost 2 bases, with 13 bases spanning the gap. The CDR3 runs to 15 residues. The CDR3 DNA reads as TGTGCCAGTAGTATTCTTACAGGGTTAAACACTGAAGCTTTCTTT. It is translated as CASSILTGLNTEAFF.

CDR3 loop: CASSLRRRYSNQPQHF. In DNA, the CDR3 is TGTGCCAGCAGTTTACGACGTAGGTATAGCAATCAGCCCCAGCATTTT. The J gene is TRBJ1-5, the V gene TRBV28; D call uncertain. V shed 2 bases and J shed 0 bases, with 11 bases lying between them. The CDR3 spans 16 residues. The V gene's germline CDR1 is MDHEN and CDR2 SYDVKM.

The chain is built from TRBV6-6 and TRBJ2-7; 8 bases fit TRBD2. The CDR3 has 14 amino acids. The V gene's germline CDR1 is MNHNY and CDR2 SVGAGI (reference sequence). V gave up 4 bases and J gave up 3 bases; unmatched junction bases: 5. The CDR3 protein is CASSSSGTSYEQYF. DNA of the CDR3: TGTGCCAGCAGTTCCTCCGGGACTAGCTACGAGCAGTACTTC.

V gene TRBV7-9 combines with J gene TRBJ2-5, with D possibly matching TRBD1 (6 bases). Trimming left V 3 bases short and J 4 bases short, with 18 bases between. CDR1 SEHNR and CDR2 FQNEAQ come from the germline V gene (reference sequence). CDR3 length: 16 amino acids. CDR3 coding DNA: TGTGCCAGCAGCTTGAAAGGGGGAACTAGAGGAGAGACCCAGTACTTC. It translates to CASSLKGGTRGETQYF.

The chain recombines TRBV30 with TRBJ2-6, with D possibly matching TRBD1 (5 bases). Trimming stripped 2 bases from V and 0 bases from J, with 8 bases between. The germline gives CDR1 GTSNPN, CDR2 SVGIG (reference sequence). This CDR3 comprises 15 residues. CDR3 sequence reads: CAWSPDSSGANVLTF. CDR3 nucleotide sequence: TGTGCCTGGAGTCCCGACAGCTCTGGGGCCAACGTCCTGACTTTC. Combining the CDR3 with reference TRBV30 and TRBJ2-6 gives the whole variable domain SQTIHQWPATLVQPVGSPLSLECTVEGTSNPNLYWYRQAAGRGLQLLFYSVGIGQISSEVPQNLSASRPQDRQFILSSKKLLLSDSGFYLCAWSPDSSGANVLTFGAGSRLTVL.

This clone is a singleton in its sample. As DNA, the CDR3 is TGTGCCAGCAGTCCTAACGTGCTCGCTGGAAACACCATATATTTT. It codes for CASSPNVLAGNTIYF. The chain is built from TRBV9 and TRBJ1-3; no clear D. The length of the CDR3 is 15 residues. V lost 5 bases to trimming and J lost 2 bases, with 14 bases between them. Germline-derived CDR1 and CDR2 are SGDLS and YYNGEE. The full variable domain, its missing parts supplied by reference TRBV9 and TRBJ1-3, is DSGVTQTPKHLITATGQRVTLRCSPRSGDLSVYWYQQSLDQGLQFLIQYYNGEERAKGNILERFSAQQFPDLHSELNLSSLELGDSALYFCASSPNVLAGNTIYFGEGSWLTVV.

This CDR3 is CASSLSSDSTDTQYF. The CDR3, as DNA: TGTGCCAGCAGTTTATCGTCGGACAGCACAGATACGCAGTATTTT. The rearrangement links TRBV28 to TRBJ2-3, with D unclear. CDR3 length equals 15 residues. Trimming removed 1 base at V and 0 bases at J, with 8 bases between. Germline loops: CDR1 MDHEN, CDR2 SYDVKM.

The CDR3 spells CASSFRGSPLHF. Written as DNA, the CDR3 is TGTGCCAGCAGTTTCCGGGGATCACCCCTCCACTTT. The rearrangement links TRBV28 to TRBJ1-6; D remains unclear. Per germline, CDR1 MDHEN and CDR2 SYDVKM. This CDR3 spans 12 amino acids. Trimming took 3 bases from V and 10 from J, leaving 7 bases between them.

V and J are TRBV28 and TRBJ2-6; 7 nucleotides align to TRBD2. With V trimmed by 4 bases and J by 9 bases, 6 bases remained unmatched. The CDR3 totals 14 residues. Germline CDR1 and CDR2: MDHEN and SYDVKM. The CDR3 sequence: CASSSPGLFNVLTF. Written as DNA, the CDR3 is TGTGCCAGCAGTTCTCCGGGACTATTCAACGTCCTGACTTTC.

The V and J genes are TRBV28 and TRBJ2-7, with unresolved D. In germline, CDR1 is MDHEN, CDR2 SYDVKM. The CDR3 totals 14 residues. The V end was cut by 2 bases, the J end by 3 bases, with 11 bases between. The CDR3 region is CASSLVGSLYEQYF. The DNA for the CDR3 is TGTGCCAGCAGTTTAGTGGGTTCGCTCTACGAGCAGTACTTC.

The chain joins TRBV11-3 to TRBJ2-2; 7 positions agree with TRBD1. V lost 6 bases and J lost 5; bases outside the gene matches: 9. The V gene's germline CDR1 is SGHNT and CDR2 YENEEA. The CDR3 contains 15 residues. The CDR3 sequence: CASSGRGGGTGELFF. DNA for the CDR3: TGTGCCAGCAGTGGTAGAGGGGGCGGAACCGGGGAGCTGTTTTTT.

About this clone itself: Within the sample, other DNA sequences also encode this same CDR3. The V and J genes are TRBV10-1 and TRBJ2-7; D gene unclear. Per germline, CDR1 WNHNN and CDR2 SYGVQD (reference sequence). V lost 5 bases and J 0 bases, leaving 5 bases between the germline ends. The CDR3 totals 12 residues. CDR3 nucleotide sequence: TGCGCCAGCAGTCCAGACTCCTACGAGCAGTACTTC. As protein: CASSPDSYEQYF.

The chain uses TRBV5-1 and TRBJ2-5, with D perhaps TRBD2 (5 bases). There are 13 residues in the CDR3. V shed 6 bases and J shed 5 bases, with 14 bases lying between them. Germline V gene data show CDR1 as SGHRS and CDR2 as YFSETQ. This CDR3 is CASTRDLQETQYF. In nucleotides, the CDR3 is TGCGCCAGCACCCGGGATCTACAGGAGACCCAGTACTTC.

This clone was recorded once. V and J are TRBV5-1 and TRBJ1-3, with TRBD1 as a possible D gene (5 bases). Trimming left V 0 bases short and J 4 bases short, with 11 bases between. The CDR3 runs to 15 residues. Germline values: CDR1 SGHRS, CDR2 YFSETQ. This chain's CDR3 is CASSLVLGLGNTIYF. The DNA of the CDR3 is TGCGCCAGCAGCTTGGTGCTGGGGCTAGGAAACACCATATATTTT. The entire variable domain, with the rest obtained from reference TRBV5-1 and TRBJ1-3, is as follows: KAGVTQTPRYLIKTRGQQVTLSCSPISGHRSVSWYQQTPGQGLQFLFEYFSETQRNKGNFPGRFSGRQFSNSRSEMNVSTLELGDSALYLCASSLVLGLGNTIYFGEGSWLTVV.